The 11 T cell receptor beta chains below were found in one sample sequenced in a study of T cells expressing NK-cell markers. TCRdb reanalyzed the 5' RACE reads, giving one entry per CDR3 protein sequence and no DNA. Its table records a few hundred thousand distinct CDR3 sequences. The sequencing input was blood T cells: a sorted CD56 or NKG2C T cell subset, CD4+ or CD8+ T cells, or bulk PBMC T cells (not recorded which). Source of these receptors: a man aged 18 to 69 in good health.

This chain links TRBV7-9 with TRBJ2-7; the D call of TRBD2 rests on TCRdb alone, since no DNA is present to check it. The CDR3 runs 17 residues. CDR1 and CDR2 (germline): SEHNR, FQNEAQ (reference sequence). The CDR3 spells CASSSSPGTDYSYEQYF.

The chain links TRBV7-9 to TRBJ2-5; TCRdb's D gene call, TRBD1, goes unchecked for lack of DNA. This CDR3 spans 15 amino acids. CDR1 and CDR2 (germline): SEHNR, FQNEAQ (reference sequence). This chain's CDR3 is CASSYGQALQETQYF.

The rearrangement links TRBV6-5 to TRBJ2-1; with no DNA, the TCRdb D assignment of TRBD2 cannot be verified. This CDR3 has 15 residues. Germline CDR1 and CDR2: MNHEY and SVGAGI. The CDR3 reads CASSYSRAGRGEQFF.

This rearrangement joins TRBV27 to TRBJ1-5; the TRBD1 assignment by TCRdb is unverifiable without DNA. The germline V gene encodes CDR1 MNHEY and CDR2 SMNVEV (reference sequence). This CDR3 has 17 amino acids. The CDR3 region is CASSLSKQSGSNQPQHF.

The V gene is TRBV6-1, the J gene TRBJ2-5; TCRdb's D call of TRBD1 is untestable without DNA. The CDR3 covers 15 residues. CDR1 is MNHNS, CDR2 SASEGT, per germline. This CDR3 reads CASSAQRGTTETQYF.

V and J are TRBV15 and TRBJ2-5; the D call from TCRdb, TRBD1, cannot be confirmed without DNA. CDR1 is LNHNV, CDR2 YYDKDF, per germline (reference sequence). The CDR3 runs 15 residues. This chain's CDR3 is CATSAARGGRETQYF.

This chain links TRBV5-1 with TRBJ2-3; TCRdb's D gene call, TRBD1, goes unchecked for lack of DNA. Per the germline V gene, CDR1 is SGHRS and CDR2 is YFSETQ. This CDR3 comprises 16 residues. The CDR3 region is CASSLQQRRGADTQYF.

The gene calls are TRBV25-1 and TRBJ1-2. Germline V CDR1 and CDR2: MGHDK, SYGVNS. This CDR3 region has 14 residues. CDR3 residues: CASSESVGWGGYTF.

The chain combines TRBV20-1 with TRBJ1-1; the TCRdb call, TRBD1, lacks DNA for checking. From germline, CDR1 is DFQATT and CDR2 SNEGSKA (reference sequence). The CDR3 contains 12 residues. CDR3: CSARQGAIPAFF.

The rearrangement links TRBV5-1 to TRBJ2-3. CDR1 SGHRS and CDR2 YFSETQ come from the germline V gene. The CDR3 contains 15 residues. The CDR3: CASSFRNGVTDTQYF. Using reference TRBV5-1 and TRBJ2-3 for the parts outside the CDR3, the full variable domain is KAGVTQTPRYLIKTRGQQVTLSCSPISGHRSVSWYQQTPGQGLQFLFEYFSETQRNKGNFPGRFSGRQFSNSRSEMNVSTLELGDSALYLCASSFRNGVTDTQYFGPGTRLTVL.

The V and J genes are TRBV20-1 and TRBJ2-5; the TCRdb call, TRBD1, lacks DNA for checking. Per the germline V gene, CDR1 is DFQATT and CDR2 is SNEGSKA (reference sequence). The CDR3 has 13 residues. This chain's CDR3 is CSAPKGASETQYF.